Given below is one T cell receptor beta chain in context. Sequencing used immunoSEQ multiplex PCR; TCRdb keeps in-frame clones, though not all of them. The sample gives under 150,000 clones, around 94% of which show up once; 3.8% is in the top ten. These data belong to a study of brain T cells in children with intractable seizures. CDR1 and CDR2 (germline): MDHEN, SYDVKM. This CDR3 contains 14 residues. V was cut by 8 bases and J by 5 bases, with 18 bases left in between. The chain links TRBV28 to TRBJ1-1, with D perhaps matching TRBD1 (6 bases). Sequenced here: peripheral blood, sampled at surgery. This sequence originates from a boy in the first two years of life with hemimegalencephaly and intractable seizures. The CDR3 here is CASAHGGAGTEAFF. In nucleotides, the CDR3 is TGTGCCAGCGCCCATGGGGGGGCGGGGACTGAAGCTTTCTTT.